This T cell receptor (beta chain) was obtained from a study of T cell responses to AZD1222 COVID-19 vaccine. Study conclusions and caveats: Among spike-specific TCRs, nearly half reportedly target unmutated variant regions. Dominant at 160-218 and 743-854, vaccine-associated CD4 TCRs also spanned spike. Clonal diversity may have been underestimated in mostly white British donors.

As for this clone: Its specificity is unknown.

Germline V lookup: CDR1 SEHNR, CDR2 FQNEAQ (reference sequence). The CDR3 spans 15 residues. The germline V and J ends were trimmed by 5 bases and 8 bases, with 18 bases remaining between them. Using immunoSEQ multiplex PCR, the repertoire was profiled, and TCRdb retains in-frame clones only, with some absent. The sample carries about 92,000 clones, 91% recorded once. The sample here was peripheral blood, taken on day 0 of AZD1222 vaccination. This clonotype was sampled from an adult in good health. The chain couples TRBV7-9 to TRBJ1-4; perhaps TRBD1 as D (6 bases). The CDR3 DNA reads TGTGCCAGCAGCCCGGGGACAAGCGAGGGGGAAAAACTGTTTTTT. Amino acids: CASSPGTSEGEKLFF.